This T cell receptor (beta chain) was profiled in a study of cytomegalovirus exposure and HLA in healthy donors. 60 Vbeta and 13 Jbeta primers were used in PCR. Assay used: immunoSEQ multiplex PCR; TCRdb lists only in-frame clones, some missing. The data hold around 170,000 clones, with about 84% observed a single time. The V end lost 7 bases, the J end lost 2 bases, and 11 bases lay between the germline ends. Per germline, CDR1 SNHLY and CDR2 FYNNEI. The CDR3 length is 14 residues. The specimen was PBMCs. The genes are TRBV2 and TRBJ2-2; D gene ambiguous. This receptor was obtained from a man in his fifties in good health and CMV-seronegative. CDR3 region: CASTRQPNTGELFF. The CDR3 nucleotides read TGTGCCAGCACCCGACAACCCAACACCGGGGAGCTGTTTTTT.